This T cell receptor beta chain emerged from a study of low-dose radiotherapy and immunotherapy resistance in tumors. Sample time point: after trial treatment. The sample's treatment: LDRT plus nivolumab, ipilimumab, low-dose cyclophosphamide and aspirin (RACIN trial). The germline V gene has CDR1 SGHRS and CDR2 YFSETQ. V was clipped by 0 bases and J by 3 bases; unmatched bases: 1. This CDR3 has 15 amino acids. This clonotype was seen many times. First-strand cDNA relied on TRAV- and TRBV-specific primers spanning alpha and beta chains. With a V-primer adapter and a constant-region primer, TCRs were amplified for roughly 18 PCR cycles. TCRdb itself ran the reads through MiXCR, one entry per CDR3 protein. The sample has under 70,000 distinct CDR3 sequences, around a quarter seen once.

Specimen: PBMCs, collected after low-dose radiotherapy plus immunotherapy. This chain connects TRBV5-1 to TRBJ1-5, with TRBD1 matching over 9 bases. This receptor was obtained from a male donor with prostate cancer. The CDR3 region has the DNA TGCGCCAGCAGCTTGGGGACAGGGGTCAATCAGCCCCAGCATTTT. Translating gives CASSLGTGVNQPQHF.